Each of the 31 T cell receptor beta chains below was sequenced from the same sample in a study of high-grade serous ovarian cancer treatment subgroups (TCRdb year 2021). The library was made by the immunoSEQ multiplex PCR assay. The table comes from immuneACCESS by way of TCRdb, which keeps in-frame sequences with V and J called. Part of the clones is missing from these tables; in studies checked, under half for an unresolved V gene and the rest for unknown reasons. For this sample the table gives approximately 7,800 clones, of which 62% were detected only once. Approximately 5.9% of the sample belongs to the ten largest clones. Tumor samples were obtained before definitive surgery or chemotherapy. What was sequenced was tumor tissue. Receptor source: a human donor with high-grade serous ovarian cancer.

This clone was detected only a few times. The chain employs TRBV6-6 and TRBJ1-4; D is unresolved. The germline V and J ends were trimmed by 6 bases and 0 bases, with 11 bases remaining between them. This CDR3 region has 15 residues. From germline, CDR1 is MNHNY and CDR2 SVGAGI (reference sequence). The CDR3 spells CASRFDGATNEKLFF. CDR3 coding DNA: TGTGCCAGCAGATTCGACGGTGCAACTAATGAAAAACTGTTTTTT.

The chain uses TRBV5-6 and TRBJ2-3; TRBD1 is a possible D gene (5 bases). The V and J ends lost 1 base and 1 base respectively, with 7 bases between them. Per the germline V gene, CDR1 is SGHDT and CDR2 is YYEEEE. This CDR3 region has 14 residues. The CDR3 DNA reads TGTGCCAGCAGCTTGATGACAGGCACAGATACGCAGTATTTT. Its translation: CASSLMTGTDTQYF.

This chain uses TRBV7-6 with TRBJ2-2; TRBD1 matches at 8 bases. CDR3 length equals 15 residues. Germline loops: CDR1 SGHVS, CDR2 FNYEAQ. V trimming: 0 bases; J trimming: 4 bases; junction bases outside the gene matches: 1. The DNA for the CDR3 is TGTGCCAGCAGCTTAGCACAGGGGGGCACCGGGGAGCTGTTTTTT. Translation gives CASSLAQGGTGELFF.

This clone has only a few counts. The chain recombines TRBV6-4 with TRBJ2-5; 9 bases are a match to TRBD2. The CDR3 has 15 amino acids. V gave up 6 bases and J gave up 5 bases; unmatched junction bases: 10. The germline CDR1 and CDR2 sequences are MRHNA and SNTAGT. The CDR3 nucleotides are TGTGCCAGCAGAACTAGCGGGCTTAGGACGGAGACCCAGTACTTC. Translated: CASRTSGLRTETQYF.

V and J are TRBV5-1 and TRBJ2-5, with 8 bases matching TRBD1. CDR3 length equals 15 residues. With 0 bases clipped from V and 13 bases from J, the junction kept 14 bases outside the gene matches. Germline V CDR1 and CDR2: SGHRS, YFSETQ. The CDR3 bases are TGCGCCAGCAGCTTGGCCCCCGACAACGGACAGGGCCCGTACTTC. Translation gives CASSLAPDNGQGPYF.

This chain uses TRBV6-5 with TRBJ1-1; D is ambiguous. V was clipped by 0 bases and J by 10 bases, with 15 bases between them. The CDR3 sequence is 14 residues long. Germline CDR1 and CDR2: MNHEY and SVGAGI. The CDR3 coding sequence is TGTGCCAGCAGTTACTCCCAGCACACACTAATAGCTTTCTTT. It codes for CASSYSQHTLIAFF.

The chain recombines TRBV6-1 with TRBJ2-7, with D hard to call. The CDR3 spans 15 residues. The germline CDR1 and CDR2 sequences are MNHNS and SASEGT. V dropped 4 bases and J dropped 1 base, with 14 bases sitting between them. This chain's CDR3 is CASSVTPGVSYEQYF. The CDR3 DNA reads as TGTGCCAGCAGTGTCACCCCGGGTGTTTCCTACGAGCAGTACTTC.

The chain employs TRBV7-2 and TRBJ2-1, with unresolved D. Trimming took off 5 bases at V and 6 bases at J, with 17 bases between the two ends. This CDR3 contains 15 residues. Germline-derived CDR1 and CDR2 are SGHTA and FQGNSA. The DNA of the CDR3 is TGTGCCAGCAGCCCTGACTCAGTGCCGCGCAATGAGCAGTTCTTC. Translation: CASSPDSVPRNEQFF.

J is TRBJ2-7 and V is TRBV6-1; a possible D gene is TRBD1 (5 bases). The germline V and J ends were trimmed by 5 bases and 1 base, with 9 bases remaining between them. The CDR3 sequence is 13 residues long. Germline V gives CDR1 MNHNS, CDR2 SASEGT. CDR3 amino acids: CASSLGHSYEQYF. The CDR3 DNA reads as TGTGCCAGCAGTCTTGGACATTCCTACGAGCAGTACTTC.

The chain is built from TRBV5-6 and TRBJ2-5, with a weak D call TRBD2 (6 bases). TRBJ2-7 matches the DNA end more closely, so the J call is doubtful. Germline CDR1 is SGHDT and CDR2 is YYEEEE. The CDR3 consists of 15 residues. The CDR3 DNA reads as TGTGCCAGCAGCCGGGTAGGCCTGGGGACTTCCGAGCAGTACTTC. Translated: CASSRVGLGTSEQYF.

This clone occurred a few times. Within the sample, other DNA sequences also encode this same CDR3. This chain links TRBV6-5 with TRBJ1-5, with D maybe TRBD1 (5 bases). V was clipped by 11 bases and J by 0 bases, with 8 bases between them. CDR3 length: 12 amino acids. Germline V gene data show CDR1 as MNHEY and CDR2 as SVGAGI. DNA for the CDR3: TGTGCCTCGGGGGATAGCAATCAGCCCCAGCATTTT. It is translated as CASGDSNQPQHF.

This clone is large. The chain is built from TRBV9 and TRBJ2-7; 9 nucleotides agree with TRBD2. This CDR3 has 13 residues. The junction had 5 bases not matched to a gene; V was cut back by 3 bases and J by 7 bases. Germline values: CDR1 SGDLS, CDR2 YYNGEE. This chain's CDR3 is CASSAWREGEQYF. The CDR3 region has the DNA TGTGCCAGCAGCGCCTGGCGGGAGGGTGAGCAGTACTTC.

This clone turned up a few times. The chain carries TRBV7-9 and TRBJ1-1; no definite D call. The CDR3 consists of 11 residues. From germline, CDR1 is SEHNR and CDR2 FQNEAQ (reference sequence). V gave up 5 bases and J gave up 11 bases, with 12 bases separating them. The CDR3 DNA reads TGTGCCAGCAGCCCACAGTGGGAGGCTTTCTTT. As protein: CASSPQWEAFF.

V and J are TRBV19 and TRBJ2-3; 7 positions match TRBD2. The CDR3 has 12 amino acids. Per the germline V gene, CDR1 is LNHDA and CDR2 is SQIVND (reference sequence). V lost 7 bases, J lost 5 bases, and 3 bases stayed unmatched. The CDR3 sequence: CASKERGDTQYF. The CDR3 region has the DNA TGTGCCAGTAAGGAGCGGGGAGATACGCAGTATTTT. The whole variable domain, filled in from reference TRBV19 and TRBJ2-3, reads DGGITQSPKYLFRKEGQNVTLSCEQNLNHDAMYWYRQDPGQGLRLIYYSQIVNDFQKGDIAEGYSVSREKKESFPLTVTSAQKNPTAFYLCASKERGDTQYFGPGTRLTVL.

The chain is built from TRBV28 and TRBJ2-7; D call uncertain. The ends were cut back, 3 bases at V and 6 bases at J, with 9 bases in the middle. CDR1 and CDR2 (germline): MDHEN, SYDVKM. The CDR3 consists of 12 residues. CDR3 sequence (DNA): TGTGCCAGCAGTTTCTACGCCAGCGAGCAGTACTTC. This sequence encodes CASSFYASEQYF.

V and J are TRBV5-1 and TRBJ2-1; the match to TRBD2 covers 8 bases. CDR3 length equals 15 residues. Germline V lookup: CDR1 SGHRS, CDR2 YFSETQ. The junction had 11 bases not matched to a gene; V was cut back by 4 bases and J by 8 bases. As DNA, the CDR3 is TGCGCCAGCAGCCCCGTGGCGGGAGGTTCGGATGAGCAGTTCTTC. Translated, it gives CASSPVAGGSDEQFF.

This chain uses TRBV7-9 with TRBJ2-3, with 7 nucleotides matching TRBD1. Germline loops: CDR1 SEHNR, CDR2 FQNEAQ (reference sequence). V lost 6 bases to trimming and J lost 2 bases; unmatched junction nucleotides: 2. This CDR3 is built from 13 residues. The CDR3 loop is CASRTGSTDTQYF. The DNA of the CDR3 is TGTGCCAGCAGGACAGGGTCCACAGATACGCAGTATTTT.

V is TRBV28 and J is TRBJ2-3; 9 nucleotides agree with TRBD1. The V gene's germline CDR1 is MDHEN and CDR2 SYDVKM. This CDR3 contains 14 residues. J gave up 5 bases and V 6 bases, and 6 bases lay outside the gene matches. CDR3 nucleotides: TGTGCCAGCAGCCGTGGACAGGGGAGAGATACGCAGTATTTT. It specifies CASSRGQGRDTQYF.

This rearrangement joins TRBV25-1 to TRBJ2-2; 8 nucleotides line up with TRBD2. V shed 2 bases and J 5 bases; nucleotides not matched to a gene: 10. The germline CDR1 and CDR2 sequences are MGHDK and SYGVNS. The CDR3 spans 17 residues. The CDR3 sequence is CASSERASGSSTGELFF. CDR3 nucleotides: TGTGCCAGCAGTGAAAGGGCAAGCGGGAGTTCTACCGGGGAGCTGTTTTTT.

A single count supports this clone. The chain employs TRBV15 and TRBJ2-5, with 7 positions matching TRBD1. The tail of the sequence fits TRBJ2-7 better, so the J call may be wrong. Germline assignment: CDR1 LNHNV and CDR2 YYDKDF (reference sequence). The CDR3 extends over 17 amino acids. CDR3 nucleotides: TGTGCCACCAGCACCTCCGAGGGGACAGCAGGAGCCTACGAGCAGTACTTC. Residues: CATSTSEGTAGAYEQYF.

This chain joins TRBV6-5 and TRBJ2-2; D is possibly TRBD2 (5 bases). The V gene lost 6 bases and the J gene lost 8 bases, with 13 bases spanning the gap. This CDR3 comprises 13 residues. The germline gives CDR1 MNHEY, CDR2 SVGAGI. The CDR3 nucleotides read TGTGCCAGCAGCCCGTGGGGAGTTGGGGAGCTGTTTTTT. As protein: CASSPWGVGELFF.

This chain connects TRBV27 to TRBJ1-6, with D uncertain. Trimming removed 8 bases from V and 9 bases from J, with 11 bases in between. The CDR3 totals 12 residues. The V gene's germline CDR1 is MNHEY and CDR2 SMNVEV (reference sequence). The CDR3 DNA is TGTGCCAGCTCCCAAGGGCGTTCACCCCTCCACTTT. It codes for CASSQGRSPLHF.

This chain uses TRBV20-1 with TRBJ2-7; D remains ambiguous. Germline V lookup: CDR1 DFQATT, CDR2 SNEGSKA (reference sequence). This CDR3 comprises 11 residues. With 5 bases removed from V and 5 bases from J, the gap between germline ends came to 10 bases. In DNA form, the CDR3 reads TGCAGTGCTGCCCTAATAAACGAGCAGTACTTC. This translates into CSAALINEQYF.

This clone was detected only once. This chain uses TRBV4-2 with TRBJ1-4; D is undetermined. The CDR3 covers 14 residues. Trimming pared 8 bases from V and 8 bases from J, leaving 18 bases between. CDR1 and CDR2 from the germline V gene are LGHNA and YNFKEQ. The chain's CDR3 is CASSPEGLSEKLFF. CDR3 nucleotide sequence: TGTGCCAGCTCCCCGGAGGGCCTGAGCGAAAAACTGTTTTTT.

Here the CDR3 reads CASSTFPDQPQHF. DNA for the CDR3: TGTGCCAGCAGCACCTTCCCGGATCAGCCCCAGCATTTT. This chain connects TRBV5-6 to TRBJ1-5, with D uncertain. The germline V gene encodes CDR1 SGHDT and CDR2 YYEEEE. V was clipped by 4 bases and J by 5 bases, with 10 bases between them. This CDR3 has 13 amino acids.

The rearrangement links TRBV7-3 to TRBJ2-7, with D perhaps assigned TRBD1 or TRBD2 (6 bases each). CDR3 length: 15 amino acids. The V end lost 2 bases, the J end lost 5 bases, and 16 bases lay between the germline ends. From germline, CDR1 is SGHTA and CDR2 FQGTGA. The CDR3 reads CASSLGGPGANEQYF. CDR3 nucleotide sequence: TGTGCCAGCAGCTTAGGGGGGCCGGGAGCCAACGAGCAGTACTTC.

There are a few counts of this clone. V and J are TRBV28 and TRBJ2-1; TRBD2 matches 15 bases. V trimming: 4 bases; J trimming: 3 bases; junction bases outside the gene matches: 13. Germline V CDR1 and CDR2: MDHEN, SYDVKM. The CDR3 runs to 20 residues. The CDR3 protein is CASSSRSGTSGRRSYNEQFF. As DNA, the CDR3 is TGTGCCAGCAGTTCCCGCTCCGGGACTAGCGGGAGGAGAAGCTACAATGAGCAGTTCTTC. Supplemented by reference TRBV28 and TRBJ2-1, the full variable domain reads DVKVTQSSRYLVKRTGEKVFLECVQDMDHENMFWYRQDPGLGLRLIYFSYDVKMKEKGDIPEGYSVSREKKERFSLILESASTNQTSMYLCASSSRSGTSGRRSYNEQFFGPGTRLTVL.

The V gene is TRBV6-5, the J gene TRBJ1-5; D not resolved. Trimming removed 6 bases at V and 0 bases at J, with 6 bases between. CDR1 MNHEY and CDR2 SVGAGI come from the germline V gene. The CDR3 length is 13 residues. DNA of the CDR3: TGTGCCAGCAGCAGGTTTAGCAATCAGCCCCAGCATTTT. It specifies CASSRFSNQPQHF.

The genes are TRBV28 and TRBJ1-4, with D perhaps TRBD1 (5 bases). Trimming cost V 1 base and J 8 bases, with 14 bases left between them. The germline CDR1 and CDR2 sequences are MDHEN and SYDVKM. The CDR3 has 15 amino acids. The CDR3 sequence: CASSLSSLGGEKLFF. The CDR3 nucleotides read TGTGCCAGCAGTTTATCCTCTCTCGGGGGGGAAAAACTGTTTTTT.

This clone was seen a handful of times. The chain is built from TRBV28 and TRBJ1-4, with D possibly being TRBD1 (5 bases). The CDR3 has 14 amino acids. CDR1 and CDR2 from the germline V gene are MDHEN and SYDVKM. Trimming removed 6 bases from V and 8 bases from J, with 16 bases in between. The CDR3 spells CASSRGQEREKLFF. The CDR3 DNA reads as TGTGCCAGCAGCCGGGGCCAAGAGCGGGAAAAACTGTTTTTT.

V gene TRBV15 combines with J gene TRBJ1-5, with a weak D call TRBD1 (5 bases). The ends were cut back, 0 bases at V and 7 bases at J, with 16 bases in the middle. The CDR3 runs to 16 residues. CDR1 is LNHNV and CDR2 is YYDKDF in the germline V gene (reference sequence). The CDR3 DNA reads TGTGCCACCAGCAGAGATCCGTGGGGGACTGGGCAGCCCCAGCATTTT. This encodes CATSRDPWGTGQPQHF.